The entry below describes one T cell receptor beta chain. Its antigen is currently unknown. Use of 60 Vbeta and 13 Jbeta primers characterized the PCR. Here immunoSEQ multiplex PCR was the method, and the copy in TCRdb shows in-frame clones only, minus some. This sample has roughly 120,000 clones, with 9% to 10% found just once. This sample was taken from a study of cytomegalovirus exposure and HLA in healthy donors. Study background: Out of 150 million to 200 million T cells, an earlier analysis found over 100 million unique TCR beta sequences in total.

Whole-study findings and limits: A list of 150 to 200 TCR beta chains associated with cytomegalovirus was given. One variant, a missense change in DCLRE1C, was linked in a later analysis to TCR beta V- and J-gene trimming.

What was sequenced was PBMCs. The TCR comes from a man aged 30-40 years in good health and CMV-seronegative.

The DNA for the CDR3 is TGTGCCTGGACTCCCGCGGGAGGTCCTGAAGCTTTCTTT. Encoded protein: CAWTPAGGPEAFF. The chain couples TRBV30 to TRBJ1-1; D unresolved. The CDR3 runs 13 residues. Trimming took off 4 bases at V and 6 bases at J, with 15 bases between the two ends. Germline assignment: CDR1 GTSNPN and CDR2 SVGIG (reference sequence).